The rows below give T cell receptor beta chains drawn from one sample of a study of blood T cell repertoires in COVID-19. Data came from immunoSEQ multiplex PCR; TCRdb stores just in-frame clones and leaves some out. The sample records about 240,000 clones, 87% being singletons. Sequencing input: peripheral blood. The receptors come from a man aged 60-69 years who had recovered from COVID-19. The CDR3 runs from the conserved cysteine through the conserved F or W. The order of the fields is CDR3 DNA, CDR3 protein, D gene, V gene, J gene, clone size. The D gene is left open where the match is weak. Clone sizes are given selectively: once, few, many, or a class where the clone is expanded.

CDR3nt: TGTGCCAGCAGCCAAGGGCAGGGCCCTGAAGCTTTCTTT; CDR3aa: CASSQGQGPEAFF; d_gene: .; v_gene: TRBV3-1/TRBV3-2; j_gene: TRBJ1-1; abundance: .
CDR3nt: TGTGCCAGCAGCCCGTCGGGAAACACCATATATTTT; CDR3aa: CASSPSGNTIYF; d_gene: .; v_gene: TRBV7-9; j_gene: TRBJ1-3; abundance: .
CDR3nt: TGTGCCAGCAGCTCCCACCCGGGACTAGTCCCAGAGACCCAGTACTTC; CDR3aa: CASSSHPGLVPETQYF; d_gene: TRBD2; v_gene: TRBV7-2; j_gene: TRBJ2-5; abundance: .
CDR3nt: TGTGCCAGCAGCCAAGTGCGGGGGGGATCCTACGAGCAGTACTTC; CDR3aa: CASSQVRGGSYEQYF; d_gene: TRBD2; v_gene: TRBV4-2; j_gene: TRBJ2-7; abundance: few
CDR3nt: TGTGCCTGGAGTCTAGCGGGGGCCGGGGAGCTGTTTTTT; CDR3aa: CAWSLAGAGELFF; d_gene: TRBD2; v_gene: TRBV30; j_gene: TRBJ2-2; abundance: .
CDR3nt: TGTGCCAGCAGCCAGACTAGCGGGGGGCCGGGCACAGATACGCAGTATTTT; CDR3aa: CASSQTSGGPGTDTQYF; d_gene: TRBD2; v_gene: TRBV3-1/TRBV3-2; j_gene: TRBJ2-3; abundance: .
CDR3nt: TGTGCCTGGAGTGTAGATTTTGCGGGCGGCTACACCTTC; CDR3aa: CAWSVDFAGGYTF; d_gene: .; v_gene: TRBV30; j_gene: TRBJ1-2; abundance: .
CDR3nt: TGTGCCAGCTCAAAAAGCCAGGTCAACTATAATTCACCCCTCCACTTT; CDR3aa: CASSKSQVNYNSPLHF; d_gene: .; v_gene: TRBV18; j_gene: TRBJ1-6; abundance: .
CDR3nt: TGTGCCAGCAGCAAACGGGGGTCCGAGCAGTACTTC; CDR3aa: CASSKRGSEQYF; d_gene: .; v_gene: TRBV5-6; j_gene: TRBJ2-7; abundance: .
CDR3nt: TGTGCCAGCAGCCCCACCGGGGGTAGGGAGACCCAGTACTTC; CDR3aa: CASSPTGGRETQYF; d_gene: .; v_gene: TRBV9; j_gene: TRBJ2-5; abundance: .
CDR3nt: TGTGCCACAAAGCGGGGGGGCCGATATGAGCAGTTCTTC; CDR3aa: CATKRGGRYEQFF; d_gene: TRBD2; v_gene: TRBV3-1/TRBV3-2; j_gene: TRBJ2-1; abundance: .
CDR3nt: TGTGCCAGCAAAGACAGGGGGCAAACAGATACGCAGTATTTT; CDR3aa: CASKDRGQTDTQYF; d_gene: .; v_gene: TRBV21-1; j_gene: TRBJ2-3; abundance: .
CDR3nt: TGTGCCAGTAGTGCGGGGGTCTATGGCTACACCTTC; CDR3aa: CASSAGVYGYTF; d_gene: .; v_gene: TRBV19; j_gene: TRBJ1-2; abundance: .
CDR3nt: TGTGCCAGCAGCAGACAGGCAAATTCACCCCTCCACTTT; CDR3aa: CASSRQANSPLHF; d_gene: .; v_gene: TRBV2; j_gene: TRBJ1-6; abundance: .
CDR3nt: TGTGCCAGCAGCCTTCGGGTCTCCTCCTACAATGAGCAGTTCTTC; CDR3aa: CASSLRVSSYNEQFF; d_gene: .; v_gene: TRBV11-1; j_gene: TRBJ2-1; abundance: few
CDR3nt: TGTGCCAGCAGCCAAGTGGGGGGGACCGGGGAGCTGTTTTTT; CDR3aa: CASSQVGGTGELFF; d_gene: TRBD2; v_gene: TRBV3-1/TRBV3-2; j_gene: TRBJ2-2; abundance: .
CDR3nt: TGCGCCAGCAGCCAGGCGATAACTAGCGGTGGAGCCTACGAGCAGTACTTC; CDR3aa: CASSQAITSGGAYEQYF; d_gene: TRBD2; v_gene: TRBV5-1; j_gene: TRBJ2-7; abundance: .
CDR3nt: TGTGCCAGCAGCCAAGTGAGGACAGGGACAGGAAACACCATATATTTT; CDR3aa: CASSQVRTGTGNTIYF; d_gene: TRBD1; v_gene: TRBV3-1/TRBV3-2; j_gene: TRBJ1-3; abundance: .
CDR3nt: TGCAGTGCTAGTTCTCGGACAGGGGGTAACTATGGCTACACCTTC; CDR3aa: CSASSRTGGNYGYTF; d_gene: TRBD1; v_gene: TRBV20-1; j_gene: TRBJ1-2; abundance: .
CDR3nt: TGTGCCAGCAGCGTGCCCCGAACAGGGGGCGGAGGCTACACCTTC; CDR3aa: CASSVPRTGGGGYTF; d_gene: TRBD1; v_gene: TRBV9; j_gene: TRBJ1-2; abundance: .
CDR3nt: TGTGCCAGCAGCCCCCGGGTTATTGGAAATTCACCCCTCCACTTT; CDR3aa: CASSPRVIGNSPLHF; d_gene: .; v_gene: TRBV6-5; j_gene: TRBJ1-6; abundance: .
CDR3nt: TGTGCCAGTAATATCAGGGGGAGCACTGAAGCTTTCTTT; CDR3aa: CASNIRGSTEAFF; d_gene: TRBD1; v_gene: TRBV19; j_gene: TRBJ1-1; abundance: .
CDR3nt: TGTGCCAGCAGCGTTCGGGACAGGGGGCTCACCGGGGAGCTGTTTTTT; CDR3aa: CASSVRDRGLTGELFF; d_gene: TRBD1; v_gene: TRBV7-6; j_gene: TRBJ2-2; abundance: .
CDR3nt: TGTGCCAGCGGAGTCTCGGCAGATACGCAGTATTTT; CDR3aa: CASGVSADTQYF; d_gene: .; v_gene: TRBV25-1; j_gene: TRBJ2-3; abundance: .
CDR3nt: TGTGCCAGCAGCGCAGACAGATCCGGAAACACCATATATTTT; CDR3aa: CASSADRSGNTIYF; d_gene: .; v_gene: TRBV7-2; j_gene: TRBJ1-3; abundance: .
CDR3nt: TGTGCCAGGACAGGGCCTAGCACAGATACGCAGTATTTT; CDR3aa: CARTGPSTDTQYF; d_gene: TRBD1; v_gene: TRBV2; j_gene: TRBJ2-3; abundance: once
CDR3nt: TGTGCCAGCAGCCGCGGGACAGGAACAACTAATGAAAAACTGTTTTTT; CDR3aa: CASSRGTGTTNEKLFF; d_gene: TRBD1; v_gene: TRBV7-9; j_gene: TRBJ1-4; abundance: .
CDR3nt: TGTGCCAGCAGACCCGAAAATGAGTACGGGGGATCAGGCTACACCTTC; CDR3aa: CASRPENEYGGSGYTF; d_gene: .; v_gene: TRBV13; j_gene: TRBJ1-2; abundance: .
CDR3nt: TGTGCCAGCAGCGAAGCTAGCGGGGGTCGGAATGAGCAGTTCTTC; CDR3aa: CASSEASGGRNEQFF; d_gene: TRBD2; v_gene: TRBV2; j_gene: TRBJ2-1; abundance: .
CDR3nt: TGCGCCAGCAGCTTGTTGGGCAGGGCAACTAATGAAAAACTGTTTTTT; CDR3aa: CASSLLGRATNEKLFF; d_gene: .; v_gene: TRBV5-1; j_gene: TRBJ1-4; abundance: .
CDR3nt: TGTGCCAGCAGTGAGGGAGGGATTGACTATGGCTACACCTTC; CDR3aa: CASSEGGIDYGYTF; d_gene: .; v_gene: TRBV2; j_gene: TRBJ1-2; abundance: once
CDR3nt: TGTGCCAGCAGGGGGGAGGGTTTAAAACAGTACTTC; CDR3aa: CASRGEGLKQYF; d_gene: TRBD2; v_gene: TRBV7-9; j_gene: TRBJ2-7; abundance: .
CDR3nt: TGTGCCTGGAATCGGGGGGAGCAAGAGACCCAGTACTTC; CDR3aa: CAWNRGEQETQYF; d_gene: TRBD2; v_gene: TRBV30; j_gene: TRBJ2-5; abundance: .
CDR3nt: TGTGCCAGCAGCCCCTTAGCGGATCACTCCTACAATGAGCAGTTCTTC; CDR3aa: CASSPLADHSYNEQFF; d_gene: .; v_gene: TRBV3-1/TRBV3-2; j_gene: TRBJ2-1; abundance: .
CDR3nt: TGTGCCAGCAGCCTCAGCGGGGCAGTCAGCACAGATACGCAGTATTTT; CDR3aa: CASSLSGAVSTDTQYF; d_gene: TRBD2; v_gene: TRBV4-2; j_gene: TRBJ2-3; abundance: .
CDR3nt: TGTGCCAGCAGCTTAACGGAGAAGGACTATGGCTACACCTTC; CDR3aa: CASSLTEKDYGYTF; d_gene: .; v_gene: TRBV7-8; j_gene: TRBJ1-2; abundance: .
CDR3nt: TGTGCCAGCAGTGAATTTGGGACAGCGCCCTACAATGAGCAGTTCTTC; CDR3aa: CASSEFGTAPYNEQFF; d_gene: TRBD1; v_gene: TRBV6-1; j_gene: TRBJ2-1; abundance: .
CDR3nt: TGTGCCAGCAGCCCTCCGGGACTAGCGGGGACAGATACGCAGTATTTT; CDR3aa: CASSPPGLAGTDTQYF; d_gene: TRBD2; v_gene: TRBV7-8; j_gene: TRBJ2-3; abundance: .
CDR3nt: TGTGCCAGCAGCTTATCCACAGGACCCAATCAGCCCCAGCATTTT; CDR3aa: CASSLSTGPNQPQHF; d_gene: .; v_gene: TRBV7-6; j_gene: TRBJ1-5; abundance: .
CDR3nt: TGTGCCACCAGGGGACAGGGGAGTGAGACCCAGTACTTC; CDR3aa: CATRGQGSETQYF; d_gene: TRBD1; v_gene: TRBV24-1; j_gene: TRBJ2-5; abundance: .
CDR3nt: TGTGCCAGCAGCTTAGAAAAGCGGGGGAGGCAGTACTTC; CDR3aa: CASSLEKRGRQYF; d_gene: TRBD2; v_gene: TRBV7-2; j_gene: TRBJ2-7; abundance: few
CDR3nt: TGTGCCAGCAGCCAAGATAAGGGGGCTATTTACACTGAAGCTTTCTTT; CDR3aa: CASSQDKGAIYTEAFF; d_gene: TRBD1; v_gene: TRBV14; j_gene: TRBJ1-1; abundance: few
CDR3nt: TGTGCCATCAGTGAGTCGAGGAGGGACAATTCACCCCTCCACTTT; CDR3aa: CAISESRRDNSPLHF; d_gene: .; v_gene: TRBV10-3; j_gene: TRBJ1-6; abundance: .
CDR3nt: TGCGCCAGCAGCTTGGAGGGGGCGGGGAACAATGAGCAGTTCTTC; CDR3aa: CASSLEGAGNNEQFF; d_gene: .; v_gene: TRBV5-1; j_gene: TRBJ2-1; abundance: .
CDR3nt: TGCGCCAGCAGCTTGGGGGGAGACTCCTACGAGCAGTACTTC; CDR3aa: CASSLGGDSYEQYF; d_gene: .; v_gene: TRBV5-1; j_gene: TRBJ2-7; abundance: .
CDR3nt: TGTGCCAGCAGCCCAAGGGGGGACAGGGCCCGTGGCTACACCTTC; CDR3aa: CASSPRGDRARGYTF; d_gene: TRBD1; v_gene: TRBV3-1/TRBV3-2; j_gene: TRBJ1-2; abundance: .
CDR3nt: TGTGCCACCAGCCCCGGACAAGCGCAAGATACGCAGTATTTT; CDR3aa: CATSPGQAQDTQYF; d_gene: .; v_gene: TRBV24-1; j_gene: TRBJ2-3; abundance: .
CDR3nt: TGTGCCAGCAGCTTGTCGCAGGGGGCGTCAGGCGAGCAGTACTTC; CDR3aa: CASSLSQGASGEQYF; d_gene: TRBD1; v_gene: TRBV7-2; j_gene: TRBJ2-7; abundance: few
CDR3nt: TGTGCCAGCAGCCTACAGGGGAACTATGGCTACACCTTC; CDR3aa: CASSLQGNYGYTF; d_gene: TRBD1; v_gene: TRBV7-9; j_gene: TRBJ1-2; abundance: once
CDR3nt: TGTGCCAGCAGGACAGGCTACAATGAAAAACTGTTTTTT; CDR3aa: CASRTGYNEKLFF; d_gene: .; v_gene: TRBV12-3/TRBV12-4; j_gene: TRBJ1-4; abundance: .
CDR3nt: TGTGCCAGCAGCCTCCGGGTCCACTCCTACGAGCAGTACTTC; CDR3aa: CASSLRVHSYEQYF; d_gene: .; v_gene: TRBV7-6; j_gene: TRBJ2-7; abundance: .
CDR3nt: TGTGCCAGCAGTTTTAAGGCGGTTCTGGGCTACACCTTC; CDR3aa: CASSFKAVLGYTF; d_gene: .; v_gene: TRBV28; j_gene: TRBJ1-2; abundance: .
CDR3nt: TGTGCCAGCAGCCCATTCCCGGGGGGGCCTGCAGATACGCAGTATTTT; CDR3aa: CASSPFPGGPADTQYF; d_gene: TRBD2; v_gene: TRBV9; j_gene: TRBJ2-3; abundance: .
CDR3nt: TGTGCCAGCAGCCCCACTAGCGGGGGCCACTACAATGAGCAGTTCTTC; CDR3aa: CASSPTSGGHYNEQFF; d_gene: TRBD2; v_gene: TRBV7-8; j_gene: TRBJ2-1; abundance: .
CDR3nt: TGTGCCAGCACAGTCACGATGAACACTGAAGCTTTCTTT; CDR3aa: CASTVTMNTEAFF; d_gene: .; v_gene: TRBV12-3/TRBV12-4; j_gene: TRBJ1-1; abundance: .